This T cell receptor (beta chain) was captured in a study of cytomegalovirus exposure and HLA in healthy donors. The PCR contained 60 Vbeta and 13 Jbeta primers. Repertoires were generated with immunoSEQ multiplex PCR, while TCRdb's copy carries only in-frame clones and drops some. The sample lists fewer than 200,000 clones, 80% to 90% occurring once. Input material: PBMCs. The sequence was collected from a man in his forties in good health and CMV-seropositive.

In DNA form, the CDR3 reads TGTGCCAGCAGCAAATGTCGGAGGAGACAGGGGGCAAGCAATCAGCCCCAGCATTTT. Its translation is CASSKCRRRQGASNQPQHF. The chain carries TRBV21-1 and TRBJ1-5; TRBD1, the D gene given by the table, was not confirmed from the DNA. TRBV21-1 is marked as a pseudogene. The CDR3 is 19 amino acids.